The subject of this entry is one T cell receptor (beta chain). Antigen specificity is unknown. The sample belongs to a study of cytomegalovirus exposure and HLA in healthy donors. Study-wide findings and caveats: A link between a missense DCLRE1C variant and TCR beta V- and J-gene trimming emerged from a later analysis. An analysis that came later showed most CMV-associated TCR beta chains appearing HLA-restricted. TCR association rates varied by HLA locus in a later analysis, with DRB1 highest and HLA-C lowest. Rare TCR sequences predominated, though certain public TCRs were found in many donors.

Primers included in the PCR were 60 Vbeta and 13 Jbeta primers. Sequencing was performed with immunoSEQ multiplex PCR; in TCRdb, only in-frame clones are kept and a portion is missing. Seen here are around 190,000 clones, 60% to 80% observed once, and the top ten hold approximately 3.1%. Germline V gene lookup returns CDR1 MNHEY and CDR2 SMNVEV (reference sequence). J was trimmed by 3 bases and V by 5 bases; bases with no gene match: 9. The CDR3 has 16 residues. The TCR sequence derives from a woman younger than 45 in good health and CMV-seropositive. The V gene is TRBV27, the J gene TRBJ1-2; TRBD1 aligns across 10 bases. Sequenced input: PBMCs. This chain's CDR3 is CASSPGGQGPYYGYTF. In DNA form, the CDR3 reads TGTGCCAGCAGTCCGGGGGGACAGGGGCCCTACTATGGCTACACCTTC.